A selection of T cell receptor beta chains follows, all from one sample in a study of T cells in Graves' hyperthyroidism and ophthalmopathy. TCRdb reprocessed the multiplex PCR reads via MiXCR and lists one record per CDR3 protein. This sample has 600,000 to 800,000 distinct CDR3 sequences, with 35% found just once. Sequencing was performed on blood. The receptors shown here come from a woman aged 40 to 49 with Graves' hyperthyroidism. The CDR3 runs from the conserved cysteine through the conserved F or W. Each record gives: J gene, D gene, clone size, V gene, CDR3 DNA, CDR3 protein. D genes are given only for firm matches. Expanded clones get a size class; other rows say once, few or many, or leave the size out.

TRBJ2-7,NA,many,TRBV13,TGTGCCAGCAGCTCCAATACTCCTTCCGAGCAGTACTTC,CASSSNTPSEQYF
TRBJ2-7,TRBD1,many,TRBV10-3,TGTGCCATCACCCCGGGACAGGGCCTCTACGAGCAGTACTTC,CAITPGQGLYEQYF
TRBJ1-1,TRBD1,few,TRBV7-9,TGTGCCAGCAGCCAAGCAGGGGGAGGGGGCACTGAAGCTTTCTTT,CASSQAGGGGTEAFF
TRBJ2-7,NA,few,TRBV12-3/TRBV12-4,TGTGCCAGCAGACTTGGGCCAACTAGCCCTTACGAGCAGTACTTC,CASRLGPTSPYEQYF
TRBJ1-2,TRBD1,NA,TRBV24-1,TGTGCCACCAGTGAGACAGGGACTGCGATGTGGGGCTACACCTTC,CATSETGTAMWGYTF
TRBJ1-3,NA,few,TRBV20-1,TGCAGTGCTAGGGGTGTGGGGCAGGGCTCTGGAAACACCATATATTTT,CSARGVGQGSGNTIYF
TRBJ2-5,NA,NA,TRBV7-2,TGTGCCAGCAGCTCGAGTCCGGGAGCCAAGGGGCCCCAGTACTTC,CASSSSPGAKGPQYF
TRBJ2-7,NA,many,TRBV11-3,TGTGCCAGCAGCGAACAACAAGGGGGGGAGCAGTACTTC,CASSEQQGGEQYF
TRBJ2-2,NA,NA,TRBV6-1,TGTGCCAGCGGGGACGGCGGGCCCGGGGAGCTGTTTTTT,CASGDGGPGELFF
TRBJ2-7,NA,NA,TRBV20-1,TGCAGTGCCAGGAGAGGGATCGGGTACGAGCAGTACTTC,CSARRGIGYEQYF
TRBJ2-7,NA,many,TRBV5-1,TGCGCCAGCAGCTTGAACGGCGCAGTTCAGGACGAGCAGTACTTC,CASSLNGAVQDEQYF
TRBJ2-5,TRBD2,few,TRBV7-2,TGTGCCAGCAGTGGACTAGCGGGGCCACCGGCCACTCAAGAGACCCAGTACTTC,CASSGLAGPPATQETQYF
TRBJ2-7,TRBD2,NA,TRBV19,TGTGCCAGTAGTCTCCTAGCGGGGAGCTCCTACGAGCAGTACTTC,CASSLLAGSSYEQYF
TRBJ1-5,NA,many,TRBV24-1,TGTGCCACCAGTGAAGGTGGAGGGCGAGGAAATCAGCCCCAGCATTTT,CATSEGGGRGNQPQHF
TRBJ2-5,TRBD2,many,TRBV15,TGTGCCACCAGCAGAGGGACTAGCGGGAGTTTCGGGGAGACCCAGTACTTC,CATSRGTSGSFGETQYF
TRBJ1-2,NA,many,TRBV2,TGTGCCAGCTACCCGATCGATAACTATGGCTACACCTTC,CASYPIDNYGYTF